The T cell receptor beta chain under discussion was sequenced for a study of identical twins. General observations from the study: A cross-sectional statistical analysis, not follow-up of the same donors, supported the conclusions.

This clonotype was seen a few times. What it binds is unknown. TCRdb re-called the 5' RACE reads with MiXCR, one entry per CDR3 protein. The sample lists roughly 720,000 distinct CDR3 sequences, about 20% occurring once. Trimming took off 3 bases at V and 8 bases at J, with 8 bases between the two ends. The CDR3 length is 12 residues. Germline V CDR1 and CDR2: MGHDK, SYGVNS. These same records also appear under a second study, on T cells expressing NK-cell markers.

The source is a woman aged 18-30 years in good health. The V call is TRBV25-1, the J call TRBJ2-1; D is ambiguous. Sequenced: PBMCs. The CDR3 DNA reads as TGTGCCAGCAGTGAGTTTACCTATGAGCAGTTCTTC. Residues: CASSEFTYEQFF.